This entry features one T cell receptor (beta chain) sequence. This entry belongs to a study of OX40 agonist ivuxolimab in advanced cancers. Study information: Subjects had a mean age of roughly 60 years, with a range of roughly 20 to 80; around 80% were male.

Germline V gene sequence: CDR1 MDHEN, CDR2 SYDVKM. CDR3 size: 14 residues. V was cut by 1 base and J by 2 bases, with 6 bases left in between. Profiling relied on immunoSEQ multiplex PCR, and the TCRdb table lists in-frame clones only, not all of them. The table has approximately 90,000 clones, more than 80% seen once; the top ten hold under 2%. The clonotype originates from an adult with an advanced solid tumor such as melanoma, head and neck, liver or kidney cancer. The material sequenced was CD4+ or CD8+ T cells sorted from blood, taken in a trial of the OX40 agonist ivuxolimab. The chain employs TRBV28 and TRBJ1-3; D is unclear. DNA of the CDR3: TGTGCCAGCAGTTTATCACAGCCTGGAAACACCATATATTTT. Encoded protein: CASSLSQPGNTIYF.